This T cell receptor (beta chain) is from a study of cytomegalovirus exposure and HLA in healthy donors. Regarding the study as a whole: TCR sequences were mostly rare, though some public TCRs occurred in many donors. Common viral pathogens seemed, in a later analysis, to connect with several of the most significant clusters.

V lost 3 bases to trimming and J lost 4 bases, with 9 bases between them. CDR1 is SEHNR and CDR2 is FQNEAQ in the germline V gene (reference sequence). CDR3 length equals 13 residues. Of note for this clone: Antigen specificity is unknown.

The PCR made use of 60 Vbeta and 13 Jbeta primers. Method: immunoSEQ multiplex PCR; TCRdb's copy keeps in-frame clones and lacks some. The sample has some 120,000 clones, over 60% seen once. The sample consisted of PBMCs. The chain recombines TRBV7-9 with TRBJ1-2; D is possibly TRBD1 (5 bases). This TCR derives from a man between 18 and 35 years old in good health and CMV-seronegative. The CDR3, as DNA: TGTGCCAGCAGCTTGGTGACAGCCTATGGCTACACCTTC. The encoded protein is CASSLVTAYGYTF. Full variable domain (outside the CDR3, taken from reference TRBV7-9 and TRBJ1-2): DTGVSQNPRHKITKRGQNVTFRCDPISEHNRLYWYRQTLGQGPEFLTYFQNEAQLEKSRLLSDRFSAERPKGSFSTLEIQRTEQGDSAMYLCASSLVTAYGYTFGSGTRLTVV.